The 12 T cell receptor beta chains below come from one sample, sequenced in a study of a mutant IDH1 vaccine in newly diagnosed glioma. This sample's time point: week 35, safety follow-up. Each vaccine dose was 300 ug of mutant IDH1 20-mer peptide, with topical imiquimod. Assay: immunoSEQ multiplex PCR; the TCRdb copy retains only in-frame clones and omits some. This sample has about 45,000 clones, with 92% found just once. The antigens these receptors bind are not known. Sequencing used PBMCs, obtained from a glioma patient whose treatment included an IDH1 peptide vaccine. The source of these receptors is a man aged 50-59 years with glioma.

This clone was seen only a few times. V usage is TRBV5-8 and J usage is TRBJ1-1; 9 nucleotides line up with TRBD1. V lost 4 bases to trimming and J lost 4 bases; unmatched junction nucleotides: 11. Germline lookup yields CDR1 SGHTS and CDR2 YDEGEE. This CDR3 spans 16 amino acids. The CDR3 DNA reads as TGTGCCAGCAGCCCATGGACAGGGGTGGGTAGCACTGAAGCTTTCTTT. This codes for CASSPWTGVGSTEAFF.

The chain uses TRBV28 and TRBJ1-2; D unresolved. Trimming removed 4 bases at V and 5 bases at J, with 8 bases between. CDR1 and CDR2 (germline): MDHEN, SYDVKM. The CDR3 spans 12 residues. The chain's CDR3 is CASSSLSYGYTF. CDR3 coding DNA: TGTGCCAGCAGTTCGTTATCGTATGGCTACACCTTC.

The CDR3 sequence is CSATGDGYTF. For the CDR3, the DNA is TGCAGTGCTACAGGGGACGGCTACACCTTC. The genes are TRBV20-1 and TRBJ1-2, with D perhaps TRBD1 (6 bases). Per germline, CDR1 DFQATT and CDR2 SNEGSKA (reference sequence). This CDR3 is built from 10 residues. V lost 4 bases to trimming and J lost 8 bases, with 8 bases between them.

This clone was counted a single time. This chain links TRBV11-2 with TRBJ1-2; no firm D call. This CDR3 region has 13 residues. The V and J ends lost 2 bases and 4 bases respectively, with 8 bases between them. In germline, CDR1 is SGHAT, CDR2 FQNNGV. The CDR3 nucleotides are TGTGCCAGCAGCTTATTAGAGGGCTATGGCTACACCTTC. Amino acids: CASSLLEGYGYTF.

The chain combines TRBV28 with TRBJ1-2; 7 nucleotides line up with TRBD1. V dropped 3 bases and J dropped 7; count of bases not matched to a gene: 8. The CDR3 length is 14 residues. The germline CDR1 and CDR2 sequences are MDHEN and SYDVKM. The DNA for the CDR3 is TGTGCCAGCAGTTTCCCCACAGGGGACCCTGGCTACACCTTC. Its translation: CASSFPTGDPGYTF.

This chain uses TRBV27 with TRBJ1-5; 10 bases line up with TRBD1. Germline assignment: CDR1 MNHEY and CDR2 SMNVEV (reference sequence). The CDR3 totals 18 residues. V was pared by 5 bases and J by 0 bases, with 10 bases of the junction left unmatched. In DNA, the CDR3 is TGTGCCAGCAGTCCCATCCGGACAGGGGGGGTTAGCAATCAGCCCCAGCATTTT. Its protein is CASSPIRTGGVSNQPQHF.

A single count supports this clone. The chain couples TRBV7-2 to TRBJ2-1; a possible D gene is TRBD2 (6 bases). The V end was cut by 0 bases, the J end by 0 bases, with 9 bases between. CDR1 is SGHTA, CDR2 FQGNSA, per germline. CDR3 length equals 16 residues. In DNA form, the CDR3 reads TGTGCCAGCAGCTTAGCCGGGGACTCCTCCTACAATGAGCAGTTCTTC. This gives the protein CASSLAGDSSYNEQFF.

The rearrangement links TRBV28 to TRBJ2-7; tentatively, D is TRBD1 or TRBD2 (5 bases each). V was shortened by 8 bases and J by 6 bases, with 14 bases between the two germline ends. Germline lookup yields CDR1 MDHEN and CDR2 SYDVKM. This CDR3 contains 12 residues. The CDR3 here is CASGLRGPEQYF. CDR3 sequence (DNA): TGTGCCAGCGGTCTCCGGGGCCCCGAGCAGTACTTC. Variable domain in full (rest from reference TRBV28 and TRBJ2-7): DVKVTQSSRYLVKRTGEKVFLECVQDMDHENMFWYRQDPGLGLRLIYFSYDVKMKEKGDIPEGYSVSREKKERFSLILESASTNQTSMYLCASGLRGPEQYFGPGTRLTVT.

J is TRBJ1-1 and V is TRBV5-4; possibly TRBD1 for D (6 bases). The germline CDR1 and CDR2 sequences are SGHNT and YYREEE (reference sequence). There are 15 residues in the CDR3. Trimming cost V 1 base and J 5 bases, with 15 bases left between them. The CDR3 region has the DNA TGTGCCAGCAGCTTGTCTGTGGGCCAGGGGACTGAAGCTTTCTTT. This sequence encodes CASSLSVGQGTEAFF.

V is TRBV7-2 and J is TRBJ2-2, with D perhaps TRBD1 (5 bases). V was pared by 1 base and J by 0 bases, with 9 bases between. Germline V gene lookup returns CDR1 SGHTA and CDR2 FQGNSA. The CDR3 is 16 residues long. The CDR3 reads CASSLGGSTNTGELFF. For the CDR3, the DNA is TGTGCCAGCAGCTTAGGGGGCAGCACGAACACCGGGGAGCTGTTTTTT.

The chain uses TRBV5-1 and TRBJ1-2; 7 bases match TRBD1. The CDR3 is 15 amino acids. The germline gives CDR1 SGHRS, CDR2 YFSETQ. V shed 6 bases and J 8 bases; nucleotides not matched to a gene: 16. CDR3 protein: CASKTTTDRVQGYTF. CDR3 DNA sequence: TGCGCCAGCAAAACCACGACCGACAGGGTACAGGGCTACACCTTC.

The chain employs TRBV20-1 and TRBJ1-2; D remains unclear. With 1 base removed from V and 10 bases from J, the gap between germline ends came to 10 bases. Germline-derived CDR1 and CDR2 are DFQATT and SNEGSKA (reference sequence). The CDR3 sequence is 11 residues long. CDR3 DNA: TGCAGTGCTAGAGCCCCCAAGTTCTACACCTTC. It codes for CSARAPKFYTF.